This T cell receptor beta chain was recorded in a study of cytomegalovirus exposure and HLA in healthy donors. Looking at the study overall: Early released data comprised some 91 million unique TCRs from HLA-typed donors. General study points: In a later analysis, a genetic analysis reported fewer productive-TCR N-insertions in an Asian-associated ancestry cluster than the cohort average. In a later analysis, DRB1 alleles had the most associated TCRs; HLA-C alleles the fewest.

With respect to this clone: Its antigen is undetermined.

Primers for the PCR totalled 60 Vbeta and 13 Jbeta. Per the study methods: The authors later counted some 76 million unique TCR beta chains, roughly 10 million of them shared. Assay used: immunoSEQ multiplex PCR; TCRdb lists only in-frame clones, some missing. D and trimming come from the DNA, and the V and J calls and clone size come from that table. The sample has about 170,000 clones, approximately 81% seen once. Sample: PBMCs. This TCR was sampled from a man between 18 and 35 years old in good health and CMV-seropositive.

CDR3 nucleotides: TGTGCTAGTGGCCGCCGGACAGGGGAGGTGGAGACCCAGTACTTC. Amino acid sequence: CASGRRTGEVETQYF. The chain employs TRBV12-5 and TRBJ2-5; TRBD1 aligns across 9 bases. CDR1 LGHNT and CDR2 FRNRAP come from the germline V gene. V was pared by 6 bases and J by 5 bases, with 10 bases of the junction left unmatched. This CDR3 is 15 amino acids long.